This entry concerns a single T cell receptor beta chain. The antigen remains unidentified. The time point was: approximately ten-day in vitro stimulation with candidate neoantigen peptide 3. Each of several ELISpot-reactive candidate peptides was used for 10-day stimulation. Sequencing used immunoSEQ multiplex PCR; TCRdb keeps in-frame clones, though not all of them. The data show 10,000 or so clones, around nine tenths seen once. The data originate from a study of PD-1 blockade in mismatch repair-deficient tumors. Study-wide context: Patients had approximately 12 mismatch repair-deficient cancer types, all previously treated and progressing.

The CDR3 is 11 amino acids. Trimming shortened V by 9 bases and J by 5 bases, and 10 bases separated the two germline ends. CDR1 SGHNT and CDR2 YENEEA come from the germline V gene. Sequencing used cells cultured in vitro, obtained from a patient treated with pembrolizumab. This chain joins TRBV11-3 and TRBJ2-5; the D is unclear. This TCR came from an adult with mismatch repair-deficient cancer. The CDR3 nucleotides are TGTGCCAGTTCAACCGGGGAGACCCAGTACTTC. It specifies CASSTGETQYF.